The 20 T cell receptor beta chains in this list originate from one sample, sequenced in a study of beta chain features in type 1 diabetes (dated 2018 in TCRdb). Preparation of the library involved the immunoSEQ multiplex PCR assay. The entire amount of isolated RNA was reverse transcribed using the High Capacity cDNA Reverse Transcription Kit, so the sequenced TCRB transcripts were expressed ones. Held by TCRdb, this immuneACCESS table contains in-frame sequences only and omits some clones. Under half of the omission traces to an unresolved V gene where checked; the cause of the rest is unknown. The sample includes 120,000 to 150,000 clones, with roughly 50% observed a single time. Around 0.39% of the sample is taken by the ten largest. What was sequenced was Tregs from blood. The cell subset or site label, as the study defines it: regulatory CD4+ T cells. Source of these receptors: a man between 18 and 29 years old in good health.

This clone was seen just once. This chain links TRBV19 with TRBJ2-7; D not resolved. The CDR3 is 11 amino acids. V lost 4 bases and J 5 bases, leaving 6 bases between the germline ends. CDR1 and CDR2 (germline): LNHDA, SQIVND (reference sequence). The CDR3 loop reads CASSTLHEQYF. The CDR3, as DNA: TGTGCCAGTAGTACCCTCCACGAGCAGTACTTC.

The J gene is TRBJ2-3, the V gene TRBV27; 7 bases fit TRBD1. V lost 8 bases, J lost 5 bases, and 7 bases stayed unmatched. The CDR3 length is 13 residues. Germline V gene lookup returns CDR1 MNHEY and CDR2 SMNVEV (reference sequence). CDR3 coding DNA: TGTGCCAGCGGGACAGAGGTGGAAGATACGCAGTATTTT. Residues: CASGTEVEDTQYF.

J is TRBJ1-1 and V is TRBV7-2, with D possibly matching TRBD1 (6 bases). This CDR3 is 14 amino acids long. The germline V gene encodes CDR1 SGHTA and CDR2 FQGNSA. V lost 1 base and J 5 bases, leaving 11 bases between the germline ends. The CDR3 DNA reads as TGTGCCAGCAGCTTAGTCTTAGGGGGAACTGAAGCTTTCTTT. This codes for CASSLVLGGTEAFF.

The chain recombines TRBV6-1 with TRBJ1-2; perhaps TRBD1 as D (6 bases). CDR1 and CDR2 (germline): MNHNS, SASEGT. V gave up 8 bases and J gave up 6 bases, with 22 bases separating them. The CDR3 runs to 15 residues. CDR3 nucleotide sequence: TGTGCCAGCGGGAGGGGGGGCGTCCACTTCGATGGCTACACCTTC. Residues: CASGRGGVHFDGYTF.

This chain connects TRBV7-2 to TRBJ2-6; a weak D match, TRBD1 (6 bases). Germline CDR1 reads SGHTA; CDR2 reads FQGNSA. This CDR3 contains 18 residues. Trimming cost V 0 bases and J 0 bases, with 12 bases left between them. In DNA form, the CDR3 reads TGTGCCAGCAGCTTAGCGAGAGGACAGCTCTCTGGGGCCAACGTCCTGACTTTC. Protein sequence: CASSLARGQLSGANVLTF.

This clone was counted only a few times. This chain joins TRBV7-2 and TRBJ2-1; 9 positions match TRBD1. The CDR3 contains 13 residues. Trimming removed 5 bases from V and 12 bases from J; junction bases left unmatched: 8. Germline assignment: CDR1 SGHTA and CDR2 FQGNSA. CDR3 sequence: CASSPRRGQGQFF. In DNA, the CDR3 is TGTGCCAGCAGCCCCCGGCGGGGACAGGGGCAGTTCTTC.

The genes are TRBV5-1 and TRBJ2-5, with 7 bases aligning to TRBD2. The DNA end lines up better with TRBJ2-7; the J call may be wrong. The CDR3 consists of 14 residues. CDR1 and CDR2 from the germline V gene are SGHRS and YFSETQ. The CDR3 nucleotides read TGCGCCAGCAGCAGCGGGATTCCCCCCTACGAGCAGTACTTC. Its protein product is CASSSGIPPYEQYF.

This chain uses TRBV7-3 with TRBJ2-7; tentatively, D is TRBD2 (7 bases). Germline loops: CDR1 SGHTA, CDR2 FQGTGA. The CDR3 contains 15 residues. Between the trimmed V and J ends, which lost 5 bases and 2 bases, there was a span of 16 bases. CDR3 coding DNA: TGTGCCAGCAGCCTAATGGGGGGGCCTGCCTACGAGCAGTACTTC. Translation gives CASSLMGGPAYEQYF.

The rearrangement uses TRBV5-1 and TRBJ2-4; D perhaps matches TRBD1 (5 bases). The germline V gene encodes CDR1 SGHRS and CDR2 YFSETQ. Trimming left V 0 bases short and J 5 bases short, with 9 bases between. The CDR3 covers 14 residues. In DNA form, the CDR3 reads TGCGCCAGCAGCTTGGCAGGGAACGAAAACATTCAGTACTTC. It encodes CASSLAGNENIQYF.

This chain links TRBV7-2 with TRBJ1-1; tentatively, D is TRBD1 (5 bases). V lost 2 bases to trimming and J lost 10 bases, with 20 bases between them. Germline loops: CDR1 SGHTA, CDR2 FQGNSA. This CDR3 has 15 residues. The CDR3 region has the DNA TGTGCCAGCAGCTTAAGTATGGACACCCTCTCGGGAGCTTTCTTT. This gives the protein CASSLSMDTLSGAFF.

The chain is built from TRBV7-2 and TRBJ2-3, with TRBD1 identical over 7 bases. Germline V CDR1 and CDR2: SGHTA, FQGNSA. The V segment lost 5 bases and the J segment 0 bases; nucleotides outside the gene matches: 5. The CDR3 loop spans 15 amino acids. CDR3: CASSATGLSTDTQYF. Here the CDR3 DNA reads TGTGCCAGCAGCGCGACAGGGTTGAGCACAGATACGCAGTATTTT.

This clone was detected a few times. V gene TRBV4-1 combines with J gene TRBJ2-3; 7 nucleotides match TRBD2. Unmatched junction bases numbered 7, after V lost 1 base and J lost 0 bases. Germline CDR1 reads MGHRA; CDR2 reads YSYEKL. CDR3 size: 17 residues. CDR3 sequence reads: CASSQGSLAVSTDTQYF. In nucleotides, the CDR3 is TGCGCCAGCAGCCAAGGGTCCCTAGCGGTTAGCACAGATACGCAGTATTTT.

The V and J genes are TRBV18 and TRBJ2-1, with 8 bases aligning to TRBD2. From germline, CDR1 is KGHSH and CDR2 LQKENI. The CDR3 consists of 18 residues. V was clipped by 1 base and J by 9 bases; unmatched bases: 17. CDR3 nucleotides: TGTGCCAGCTCACCACTGCATTCTAGCGGGCGGTCGGGGAGTGAGCAGTTCTTC. As protein: CASSPLHSSGRSGSEQFF.

V gene TRBV5-1 combines with J gene TRBJ2-3; TRBD2 matches at 9 bases. The germline V gene has CDR1 SGHRS and CDR2 YFSETQ. The CDR3 runs to 16 residues. The trim removed 4 bases at V and 5 bases at J, leaving 11 bases unmatched. CDR3 coding DNA: TGCGCCAGCAGCCCCGGGCTAGCGGGACGAAGAGATACGCAGTATTTT. Translated, it gives CASSPGLAGRRDTQYF.

The J gene is TRBJ1-6, the V gene TRBV9; possibly TRBD1 for D (5 bases). The germline V gene encodes CDR1 SGDLS and CDR2 YYNGEE. CDR3 length equals 15 residues. V was cut by 1 base and J by 7 bases, with 12 bases left in between. CDR3 amino acids: CASSVTSTVNSPLHF. CDR3 coding DNA: TGTGCCAGCAGCGTAACTTCGACAGTGAATTCACCCCTCCACTTT.

This clone was detected a few times. For the CDR3, the DNA is TGTGCCGCCCGGGGGGTCCCCTACGAGCAGTACTTC. As protein: CAARGVPYEQYF. The J gene is TRBJ2-7, the V gene TRBV25-1; 7 bases are shared with TRBD2. The CDR3 is made up of 12 amino acids. In germline, CDR1 is MGHDK, CDR2 SYGVNS. Trimming took 11 bases from V and 2 from J; bases not matched to a gene: 6.

The chain is built from TRBV27 and TRBJ2-7; 9 bases line up with TRBD1. The CDR3 is 14 residues long. V gave up 4 bases and J gave up 3 bases; unmatched junction bases: 4. The germline V gene has CDR1 MNHEY and CDR2 SMNVEV (reference sequence). Written as DNA, the CDR3 is TGTGCCAGCAGTTGGACAGGGGAATTCTACGAGCAGTACTTC. As protein: CASSWTGEFYEQYF.

In its sample, this clone was seen a few times. V is TRBV4-2 and J is TRBJ1-5, with D perhaps TRBD1 (6 bases). Germline lookup yields CDR1 LGHNA and CDR2 YNFKEQ. The CDR3 has 14 residues. V was clipped by 1 base and J by 6 bases, with 10 bases between them. Written as DNA, the CDR3 is TGTGCCAGCAGCCAAGGGGGGCGGGCTCAGCCCCAGCATTTT. This encodes CASSQGGRAQPQHF.

Only a few counts were recorded for this clone. V usage is TRBV7-2 and J usage is TRBJ1-2; 7 nucleotides line up with TRBD1. The CDR3 runs 13 residues. Germline V gene sequence: CDR1 SGHTA, CDR2 FQGNSA. V was clipped by 5 bases and J by 2 bases; unmatched bases: 2. In DNA, the CDR3 is TGTGCCAGCAGCCGGGGACAGAACTATGGCTACACCTTC. Translated: CASSRGQNYGYTF.

The rearrangement links TRBV5-6 to TRBJ1-2, with TRBD1 as a possible D gene (6 bases). The germline CDR1 and CDR2 sequences are SGHDT and YYEEEE. The CDR3 covers 19 residues. Trimming pared 0 bases from V and 3 bases from J, leaving 24 bases between. The CDR3 here is CASSLVILRSRGQDYGYTF. In DNA, the CDR3 is TGTGCCAGCAGCTTGGTTATTCTCAGATCGCGGGGGCAGGACTATGGCTACACCTTC.